This TCR beta chain stems from a study of T-cell memory formation after mild COVID-19. About the research overall: Across donors, TCR clusters were largely donor specific.

5'RACE with constant-segment primers built TCRalpha and TCRbeta cDNA libraries with UMIs. TCRdb called the 5' RACE reads again in MiXCR, with one record for every CDR3 protein. Here the sample spans roughly 29,000 distinct CDR3 sequences, about 8% being singletons. Overall study results and limits: A subset of responding clones appeared in pre-infection memory, suggesting cross-reactive memory joined.

The CDR3 totals 16 residues. CDR1 and CDR2 from the germline V gene are SGHDT and YYEEEE. The germline V and J ends were trimmed by 0 bases and 1 base, with 14 bases remaining between them. This clonotype was seen repeatedly, ten times or more. Its cognate antigen is unknown. The receptor was derived from an adult woman who had mild COVID-19 (a few samples of this study predate the infection). Cell type and time point are not known. The sequencing sample was made of PBMCs or a T cell subset sorted from them (not recorded which). The rearrangement joins TRBV5-6 to TRBJ2-7, with D unresolved. The CDR3 DNA sequence: TGTGCCAGCAGCTTGGCCGGATTGGCCCCATCCTACGAGCAGTACTTC. It specifies CASSLAGLAPSYEQYF.